This T cell receptor (beta chain) was found in a study of T cell responses to AZD1222 COVID-19 vaccine. This CDR3 has 11 residues. The V gene lost 8 bases and the J gene lost 6 bases, with 14 bases spanning the gap. Germline values: CDR1 DFQATT, CDR2 SNEGSKA (reference sequence). Regarding this clone: The antigen remains undetermined.

Notes on the study in general: Among those given AZD1222, only five or six were seropositive at baseline. Most donors were white British and more were female, and clonal diversity was possibly underestimated.

The table came from immunoSEQ multiplex PCR; TCRdb's copy has only in-frame clones and leaves some out. The sample carries approximately 150,000 clones, about 90% recorded once. The chain employs TRBV20-1 and TRBJ2-7; TRBD2 might be the D (6 bases). This specimen was peripheral blood, taken on day 0 of MenACWY control vaccination. The TCR sequence derives from an adult in good health. CDR3 in DNA: TGCAGTACCTGGGGACTTATCGAGCAGTACTTC. It yields the protein CSTWGLIEQYF.